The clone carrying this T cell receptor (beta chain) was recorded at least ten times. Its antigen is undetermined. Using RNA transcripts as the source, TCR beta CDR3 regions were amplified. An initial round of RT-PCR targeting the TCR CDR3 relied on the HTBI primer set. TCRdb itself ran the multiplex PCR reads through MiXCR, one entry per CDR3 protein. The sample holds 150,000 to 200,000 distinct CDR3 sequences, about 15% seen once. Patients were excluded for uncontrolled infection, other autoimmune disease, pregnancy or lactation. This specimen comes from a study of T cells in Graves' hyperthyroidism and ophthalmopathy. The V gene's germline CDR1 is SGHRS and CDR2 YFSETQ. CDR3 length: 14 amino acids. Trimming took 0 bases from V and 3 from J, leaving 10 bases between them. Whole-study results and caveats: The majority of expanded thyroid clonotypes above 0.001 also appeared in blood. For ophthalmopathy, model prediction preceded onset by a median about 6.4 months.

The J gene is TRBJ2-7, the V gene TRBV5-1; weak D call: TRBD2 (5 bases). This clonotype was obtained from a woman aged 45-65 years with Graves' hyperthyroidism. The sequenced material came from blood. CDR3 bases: TGCGCCAGCAGCTTGGCGGACGGGAACTACGAGCAGTACTTC. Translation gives CASSLADGNYEQYF.